A selection of T cell receptor beta chains follows, all from one sample in a study of control samples from healthy donors and cancer patients. Method: immunoSEQ multiplex PCR; TCRdb's copy keeps in-frame clones and lacks some. The sample has about 160,000 clones, about 87% seen once. The specimen sequenced was blood. These receptors originate from a man aged 25-45 years in good health. Each CDR3 is given with its conserved first and last residue. Fields, in order: CDR3 length, D gene, clone size, V gene, J gene, CDR3 DNA, CDR3 protein. D genes are given only for firm matches. The size of a clone is reported for some rows only, either as once, few or many, or as a class for expanded clones.

length: 16; D: .; size: .; V: TRBV5-1; J: TRBJ2-3; DNA: TGCGCCAGCAGCTTGTCGATGAGTCCTGTTCCAGATACGCAGTATTTT; CDR3: CASSLSMSPVPDTQYF
length: 12; D: .; size: .; V: TRBV2; J: TRBJ1-4; DNA: TGTGCCAGCAGTGGGGGGGGTTTGCGACTGTTTTTT; CDR3: CASSGGGLRLFF
length: 15; D: TRBD1; size: .; V: TRBV5-6; J: TRBJ2-2; DNA: TGTGCCAGCAGCTACCGGGACAGGCCCACCGGGGAGCTGTTTTTT; CDR3: CASSYRDRPTGELFF
length: 13; D: .; size: few; V: TRBV5-1; J: TRBJ1-5; DNA: TGCGCCAGCAGCTCTTACTTGGGACAGCCCCAGCATTTT; CDR3: CASSSYLGQPQHF
length: 13; D: TRBD1; size: few; V: TRBV3-1/TRBV3-2; J: TRBJ1-2; DNA: TGTGCCAGCAGCCCGGGGACAGCCTATGGCTACACCTTC; CDR3: CASSPGTAYGYTF
length: 13; D: TRBD2; size: .; V: TRBV6-5; J: TRBJ2-7; DNA: TGTGCCAGCAGGACTAGCGGGCCCTACGAGCAGTACTTC; CDR3: CASRTSGPYEQYF
length: 13; D: .; size: .; V: TRBV6-5; J: TRBJ1-5; DNA: TGTGCCAGCAGACAGAATTACAATCAGCCCCAGCATTTT; CDR3: CASRQNYNQPQHF
length: 18; D: .; size: .; V: TRBV10-3; J: TRBJ2-1; DNA: TGTGCCATCAGTGAGTCATACGGTCTAGCGAAAACAGGGAATGAGCAGTTCTTC; CDR3: CAISESYGLAKTGNEQFF
length: 14; D: .; size: .; V: TRBV7-6; J: TRBJ1-3; DNA: TGTGCCAGCAGCTTCGGGGAATCTGGAAACACCATATATTTT; CDR3: CASSFGESGNTIYF
length: 13; D: .; size: .; V: TRBV19; J: TRBJ2-3; DNA: TGTGCCAGTAGTCTAGCCCCGAAGGATACGCAGTATTTT; CDR3: CASSLAPKDTQYF
length: 13; D: .; size: .; V: TRBV5-1; J: TRBJ2-5; DNA: TGCGCCAGCAGCCGAGGCAGTCAAGAGACCCAGTACTTC; CDR3: CASSRGSQETQYF
length: 13; D: .; size: .; V: TRBV5-1; J: TRBJ2-1; DNA: TGCGCCAGCAGTTTGGAGGGGAATTATGAGCAGTTCTTC; CDR3: CASSLEGNYEQFF
length: 12; D: .; size: .; V: TRBV7-3; J: TRBJ2-3; DNA: TGTGCCAGTGCCGGGGACACAGATACGCAGTATTTT; CDR3: CASAGDTDTQYF
length: 16; D: TRBD1; size: .; V: TRBV13; J: TRBJ2-3; DNA: TGTGCCAGCAGCTTTCCGGACAGGGGGCGGGCAGATACGCAGTATTTT; CDR3: CASSFPDRGRADTQYF
length: 15; D: .; size: .; V: TRBV19; J: TRBJ2-3; DNA: TGTGCCAGTAGTTCCCCCCGGGGATCCTCAGATACGCAGTATTTT; CDR3: CASSSPRGSSDTQYF
length: 16; D: .; size: .; V: TRBV10-2; J: TRBJ1-1; DNA: TGCGCCAGCAGTGAACTCTACGGGAGGGGAGGAACTGAAGCTTTCTTT; CDR3: CASSELYGRGGTEAFF
length: 14; D: .; size: once; V: TRBV28; J: TRBJ2-6; DNA: TGTGCCAGCAGTCTCTACTCTGGGGCCAACGTCCTGACTTTC; CDR3: CASSLYSGANVLTF
length: 14; D: .; size: .; V: TRBV4-3; J: TRBJ2-1; DNA: TGCGCCAGCAGCCAAGAAAGTGGGGGCAATGAGCAGTTCTTC; CDR3: CASSQESGGNEQFF
length: 13; D: .; size: once; V: TRBV24-1; J: TRBJ1-5; DNA: TGTGCCACCAGTGATTTGTACGATCAGCCCCAGCATTTT; CDR3: CATSDLYDQPQHF
length: 15; D: .; size: .; V: TRBV19; J: TRBJ1-1; DNA: TGTGCCAGTCAGAGCACCGGGACACCGAACACTGAAGCTTTCTTT; CDR3: CASQSTGTPNTEAFF
length: 14; D: .; size: .; V: TRBV7-9; J: TRBJ1-1; DNA: TGTGCCAGCAGTCCCGGGGGGCTGAACACTGAAGCTTTCTTT; CDR3: CASSPGGLNTEAFF
length: 14; D: .; size: .; V: TRBV7-9; J: TRBJ2-5; DNA: TGTGCCAGCAGCTTTTGGTCGGCGGGGGAGACCCAGTACTTC; CDR3: CASSFWSAGETQYF
length: 15; D: .; size: once; V: TRBV7-8; J: TRBJ1-5; DNA: TGTGCCAGCAGCTTAGCTGGACAGAGCAATCAGCCCCAGCATTTT; CDR3: CASSLAGQSNQPQHF
length: 14; D: .; size: .; V: TRBV5-1; J: TRBJ1-1; DNA: TGCGCCAGCCTGGATAGGGACGTCGGCACTGAAGCTTTCTTT; CDR3: CASLDRDVGTEAFF
length: 13; D: TRBD1; size: .; V: TRBV19; J: TRBJ2-1; DNA: TGTGCCAGTACCAGACAGGGGTTCGATGAGCAGTTCTTC; CDR3: CASTRQGFDEQFF
length: 15; D: .; size: .; V: TRBV14; J: TRBJ1-1; DNA: TGTGCCAGCAGCCGGGTTCAGGGCCGGGGGACTGAAGCTTTCTTT; CDR3: CASSRVQGRGTEAFF
length: 17; D: TRBD2; size: once; V: TRBV2; J: TRBJ2-3; DNA: TGTGCCAGCAGTGTTCCGACTAGCGGGCGTAGCACAGATACGCAGTATTTT; CDR3: CASSVPTSGRSTDTQYF
length: 15; D: TRBD1; size: .; V: TRBV3-1/TRBV3-2; J: TRBJ1-5; DNA: TGTGCCAGCAGCCAAGATCGGGCAGGGGGTCAGCCCCAGCATTTT; CDR3: CASSQDRAGGQPQHF
length: 16; D: .; size: .; V: TRBV7-9; J: TRBJ1-5; DNA: TGTGCCAGCAGCTCCCAGACAGGCGCTAGCGGTCAGCCCCAGCATTTT; CDR3: CASSSQTGASGQPQHF
length: 16; D: TRBD2; size: few; V: TRBV28; J: TRBJ2-7; DNA: TGTGCCAGCAGCCCGGTGGCTAGCGGGAGAACCAACGAGCAGTACTTC; CDR3: CASSPVASGRTNEQYF
length: 15; D: TRBD2; size: .; V: TRBV5-6; J: TRBJ2-1; DNA: TGTGCCAGCAGCCCCCCAGGAGTAGCGGGACGTAGCCAGTTCTTC; CDR3: CASSPPGVAGRSQFF
length: 16; D: TRBD2; size: .; V: TRBV5-1; J: TRBJ2-3; DNA: TGCGCCAGCAGCGTGGGACTAGCGGGACTGGTAGATACGCAGTATTTT; CDR3: CASSVGLAGLVDTQYF
length: 13; D: TRBD2; size: .; V: TRBV15; J: TRBJ2-3; DNA: TGTGCCACCTCTAGCGGGAGTTCAGATACGCAGTATTTT; CDR3: CATSSGSSDTQYF
length: 13; D: .; size: .; V: TRBV7-9; J: TRBJ2-2; DNA: TGTGCCAGCAGCTGGGCCCGGGCCGGGGAGCTGTTTTTT; CDR3: CASSWARAGELFF
length: 15; D: .; size: .; V: TRBV28; J: TRBJ1-6; DNA: TGTGCCAGCAGTCCCGCCACCGGGAGTAATTCACCCCTCCACTTT; CDR3: CASSPATGSNSPLHF
length: 16; D: .; size: .; V: TRBV6-1; J: TRBJ1-1; DNA: TGTGCCAGCAGTGAAATAGATGGCGGGACGAACACTGAAGCTTTCTTT; CDR3: CASSEIDGGTNTEAFF
length: 16; D: TRBD1; size: once; V: TRBV9; J: TRBJ1-3; DNA: TGTGCCAGCAGCGTTCACAGGGACAGCTCTGGAAACACCATATATTTT; CDR3: CASSVHRDSSGNTIYF
length: 14; D: .; size: .; V: TRBV9; J: TRBJ2-7; DNA: TGTGCCAGCAGCGTATTGCAGGGAGGGGGCGAGCAGTACTTC; CDR3: CASSVLQGGGEQYF
length: 16; D: TRBD2; size: .; V: TRBV3-1/TRBV3-2; J: TRBJ2-5; DNA: TGTGCCAGCAGCCCAAGGACTAGCGGGAGGGGTGAGACCCAGTACTTC; CDR3: CASSPRTSGRGETQYF
length: 16; D: .; size: .; V: TRBV5-4; J: TRBJ1-3; DNA: TGTGCCAGCAGCTTGGGGTCAGTTCTCTCTGGAAACACCATATATTTT; CDR3: CASSLGSVLSGNTIYF
length: 16; D: TRBD1; size: .; V: TRBV3-1/TRBV3-2; J: TRBJ1-1; DNA: TGTGCCAGCAGCCAGGACAGGGGGTATTCGGGAACTGAAGCTTTCTTT; CDR3: CASSQDRGYSGTEAFF
length: 14; D: .; size: .; V: TRBV18; J: TRBJ1-5; DNA: TGTGCCAGCTCACCCGGGGGGCAAACTCAGCCCCAGCATTTT; CDR3: CASSPGGQTQPQHF
length: 16; D: .; size: few; V: TRBV19; J: TRBJ1-1; DNA: TGTGCCAGTAGTTCATCCTGGGGGGGGTCGAACACTGAAGCTTTCTTT; CDR3: CASSSSWGGSNTEAFF
length: 13; D: .; size: .; V: TRBV12-3/TRBV12-4; J: TRBJ2-1; DNA: TGTGCCAGCAGTTTAGCGGCCTCCAATGAGCAGTTCTTC; CDR3: CASSLAASNEQFF
length: 13; D: .; size: .; V: TRBV11-3; J: TRBJ2-1; DNA: TGTGCCAGCAGCGAAAACAGTTACAATGAGCAGTTCTTC; CDR3: CASSENSYNEQFF
length: 13; D: .; size: .; V: TRBV6-5; J: TRBJ2-7; DNA: TGTGCCAGCAGTTGGGGCCCGGCATACGAGCAGTACTTC; CDR3: CASSWGPAYEQYF
length: 16; D: .; size: .; V: TRBV24-1; J: TRBJ2-2; DNA: TGTGCCACCAGTACCCCCGACGGCACGAACACCGGGGAGCTGTTTTTT; CDR3: CATSTPDGTNTGELFF
length: 13; D: .; size: .; V: TRBV5-6; J: TRBJ1-2; DNA: TGTGCCAGCAGCTTGGAGGCGAAATATGGCTACACCTTC; CDR3: CASSLEAKYGYTF
length: 13; D: .; size: .; V: TRBV6-5; J: TRBJ1-5; DNA: TGTGCCAGCAGAGTGGAAGGGGATCAGCCCCAGCATTTT; CDR3: CASRVEGDQPQHF
length: 14; D: .; size: .; V: TRBV3-1/TRBV3-2; J: TRBJ1-2; DNA: TGTGCCAGCAGCCAAGATAGGAGAAACTATGGCTACACCTTC; CDR3: CASSQDRRNYGYTF
length: 15; D: TRBD1; size: .; V: TRBV7-8; J: TRBJ1-1; DNA: TGTGCCAGCAGCTTCGGTGGGACAGGGAACACTGAAGCTTTCTTT; CDR3: CASSFGGTGNTEAFF
length: 14; D: .; size: .; V: TRBV27; J: TRBJ2-3; DNA: TGTGCCAGCAGTTTGAATAGCGTCACAGATACGCAGTATTTT; CDR3: CASSLNSVTDTQYF
length: 15; D: .; size: few; V: TRBV3-1/TRBV3-2; J: TRBJ2-1; DNA: TGTGCCAGCAGCCGAGGCCAGGGCTCCTACAATGAGCAGTTCTTC; CDR3: CASSRGQGSYNEQFF
length: 16; D: .; size: .; V: TRBV19; J: TRBJ2-1; DNA: TGTGCCAGTAGTATAGATAATCAGGGGTCCTACAATGAGCAGTTCTTC; CDR3: CASSIDNQGSYNEQFF
length: 17; D: .; size: once; V: TRBV5-1; J: TRBJ2-7; DNA: TGCGCCAGCAGCTTGGCCGGGACCACCTATAGCTCCTACGAGCAGTACTTC; CDR3: CASSLAGTTYSSYEQYF
length: 15; D: .; size: .; V: TRBV27; J: TRBJ1-1; DNA: TGTGCCAGCAGTTTCGCCGGGGTGTTAAACACTGAAGCTTTCTTT; CDR3: CASSFAGVLNTEAFF
length: 15; D: .; size: .; V: TRBV6-7; J: TRBJ2-7; DNA: TGTGCCAGCAGTTACTCAGGGCAGCATGCCTACGAGCAGTACTTC; CDR3: CASSYSGQHAYEQYF
length: 14; D: .; size: .; V: TRBV18; J: TRBJ1-5; DNA: TGTGCCAGCTCACCGGGCAGTAGCAATCAGCCCCAGCATTTT; CDR3: CASSPGSSNQPQHF